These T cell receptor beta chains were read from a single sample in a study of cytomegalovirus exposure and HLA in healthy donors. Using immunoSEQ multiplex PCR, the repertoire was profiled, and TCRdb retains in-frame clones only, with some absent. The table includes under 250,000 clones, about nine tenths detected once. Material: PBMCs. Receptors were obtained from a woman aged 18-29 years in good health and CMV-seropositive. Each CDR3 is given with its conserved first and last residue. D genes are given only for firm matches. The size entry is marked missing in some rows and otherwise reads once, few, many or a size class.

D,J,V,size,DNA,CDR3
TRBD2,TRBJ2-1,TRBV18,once,TGTGCCAGCTCACCCGGGACTAGCGGGAGTGCAGAGCAGTTCTTC,CASSPGTSGSAEQFF
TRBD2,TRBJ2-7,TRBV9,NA,TGTGCCAGCAGCGCTAGCGGGCAAACCTCCTACGAGCAGTACTTC,CASSASGQTSYEQYF
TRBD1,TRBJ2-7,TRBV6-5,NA,TGTGCCAGCAGCCTGGACAGGGCAGACGAGCAGTACTTC,CASSLDRADEQYF
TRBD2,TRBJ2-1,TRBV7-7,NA,TGTGCTAGCAGCTTAGGGACTAGCGGGAGGATGAATGAGCAGTTCTTC,CASSLGTSGRMNEQFF
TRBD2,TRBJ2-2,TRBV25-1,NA,TGTGCCAGCAGTGAACACGGGAGGGGAACCGGGGAGCTGTTTTTT,CASSEHGRGTGELFF
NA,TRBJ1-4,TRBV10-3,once,TGTGCCATCAGTCAGGAAAATGAAAAACTGTTTTTT,CAISQENEKLFF
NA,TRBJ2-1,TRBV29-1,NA,TGCAGCGTTGCTGGCCCGGACAAGAACAATGAGCAGTTCTTC,CSVAGPDKNNEQFF
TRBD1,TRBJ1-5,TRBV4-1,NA,TGCGCCAGCAGCCGAAACAGGGGTCAGCCCCAGCATTTT,CASSRNRGQPQHF
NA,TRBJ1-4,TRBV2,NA,TGTGCCAGCAGTGAAACCCCTAAATTTAATGAAAAACTGTTTTTT,CASSETPKFNEKLFF
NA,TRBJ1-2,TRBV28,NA,TGTGCCAGCAGTCACCGGCCGGCCAGGGTCGGCGTTGATGGCTACACCTTC,CASSHRPARVGVDGYTF
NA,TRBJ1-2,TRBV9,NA,TGTGCCAGCAGCGCAACTAAAGGGGGAAGTCTGGCGTTTTATGGCTACACCTTC,CASSATKGGSLAFYGYTF
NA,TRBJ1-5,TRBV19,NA,TGTGCCAGTAGTATTCAGTGGGCAACTGACAATCAGCCCCAGCATTTT,CASSIQWATDNQPQHF
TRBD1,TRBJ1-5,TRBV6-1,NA,TGTGCCAGCAGTGACTGGGACAGGGAAAGCAATCAGCCCCAGCATTTT,CASSDWDRESNQPQHF
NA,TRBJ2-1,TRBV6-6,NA,TGTGCCAGCAGTTACAGGGGCTCCTACAATGAGCAGTTCTTC,CASSYRGSYNEQFF
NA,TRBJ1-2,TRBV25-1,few,TGTGCCAGCAGTGAGCTAAACTATGGCTACACCTTC,CASSELNYGYTF
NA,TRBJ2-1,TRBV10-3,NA,TGTGCCATCAGTGGCCCCGGGAATGAGCAGTTCTTC,CAISGPGNEQFF
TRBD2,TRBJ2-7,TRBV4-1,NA,TGCGCCAGCAGCCAAGAGGCCCCCGGGACTAGCGGGAGTTACGAGCAGTACTTC,CASSQEAPGTSGSYEQYF